These 10 T cell receptor beta chains were all obtained from the same sample, sequenced in a study of immune characterization of retroperitoneal liposarcoma. MiXCR, applied by TCRdb to the PCR reads, yields one record per CDR3 protein. The sample includes approximately 11,000 distinct CDR3 sequences, roughly 28% of them seen just once. Sequencing input: blood. The receptor source for this set is a male donor with retroperitoneal liposarcoma.

This clonotype was counted at least ten times. The genes are TRBV7-2 and TRBJ2-5, with D hard to call. CDR1 and CDR2 (germline): SGHTA, FQGNSA. Trimming left V 7 bases short and J 1 base short, with 13 bases between. CDR3 length: 14 residues. The CDR3 DNA follows: TGTGCCAGCAACCTGCTCAGCTCCCAAGAGACCCAGTACTTC. It codes for CASNLLSSQETQYF.

This clonotype was found many times. The V call is TRBV11-3, the J call TRBJ2-4; tentatively, D is TRBD2 (5 bases). Germline CDR1 reads SGHNT; CDR2 reads YENEEA. V lost 0 bases to trimming and J lost 6 bases, with 21 bases between them. The CDR3 totals 18 residues. The CDR3 sequence: CASSLDSGLPSGLNIQYF. The DNA for the CDR3 is TGTGCCAGCAGCTTAGACTCGGGCCTCCCGTCTGGACTAAACATTCAGTACTTC.

This clonotype was counted a few times. The chain carries TRBV3-1 and TRBJ2-2; 7 nucleotides line up with TRBD1. The CDR3 has 14 residues. The germline gives CDR1 LGHDT, CDR2 YNNKEL (reference sequence). J lost 5 bases, V lost 4 bases, and 4 bases had no gene match. The CDR3 region has the DNA TGTGCCAGCAGCCGCGACAGGGTGACCGGGGAGCTGTTTTTT. Its protein is CASSRDRVTGELFF.

The rearrangement links TRBV7-2 to TRBJ1-1, with D perhaps matching TRBD1 (6 bases). The V and J ends lost 7 bases and 1 base respectively, with 13 bases between them. The CDR3 is 14 residues long. Germline CDR1 and CDR2: SGHTA and FQGNSA. The CDR3 here is CASTPLGANTEAFF. The CDR3 DNA is TGTGCCAGCACCCCGTTGGGGGCGAACACTGAAGCTTTCTTT.

This clonotype was seen many times. V is TRBV6-1 and J is TRBJ2-1; 8 bases fit TRBD2. J was trimmed by 8 bases and V by 7 bases; bases with no gene match: 10. Germline V gene lookup returns CDR1 MNHNS and CDR2 SASEGT. The CDR3 spans 14 residues. CDR3 sequence reads: CASTRAGEVDEQFF. CDR3 nucleotide sequence: TGTGCCAGCACCCGAGCGGGGGAGGTCGATGAGCAGTTCTTC.

V gene TRBV6-5 combines with J gene TRBJ2-1; 15 bases agree with TRBD2. The J call is uncertain, as TRBJ2-7 better fits the DNA end. The germline V gene encodes CDR1 MNHEY and CDR2 SVGAGI. The CDR3 has 17 amino acids. CDR3 sequence (DNA): TGTGCCAGCAGTTACTCCTGGACTAGCGGGGGGGATTGGGAGCAGTACTTC. It yields the protein CASSYSWTSGGDWEQYF.

The rearrangement uses TRBV7-6 and TRBJ2-1; TRBD2 matches at 11 bases. Unmatched junction bases numbered 6, after V lost 5 bases and J lost 3 bases. The CDR3 runs 16 residues. Germline lookup yields CDR1 SGHVS and CDR2 FNYEAQ. CDR3 loop: CASSPIAGGLYNEQFF. In nucleotides, the CDR3 is TGTGCCAGCAGCCCAATAGCGGGGGGGCTCTACAATGAGCAGTTCTTC.

In its sample, this clonotype was seen a few times. V is TRBV6-6 and J is TRBJ2-1; 8 nucleotides agree with TRBD2. Germline loops: CDR1 MNHNY, CDR2 SVGAGI (reference sequence). The V segment lost 0 bases and the J segment 7 bases; nucleotides outside the gene matches: 5. CDR3 length equals 15 residues. CDR3 amino acids: CASSYSSGGRNEQFF. The CDR3 nucleotides read TGTGCCAGCAGTTACTCTTCGGGGGGGCGAAATGAGCAGTTCTTC.

The DNA of the CDR3 is TGTGCCAGCAGCGTCCCGACAGATACCTACGAGCAGTTCTTC. Protein sequence: CASSVPTDTYEQFF. The chain recombines TRBV6-1 with TRBJ2-1; D is possibly TRBD1 (5 bases). Trimming left V 6 bases short and J 10 bases short, with 19 bases between. The CDR3 spans 14 residues. From germline, CDR1 is MNHNS and CDR2 SASEGT.

This clonotype was counted many times. The J gene is TRBJ2-4, the V gene TRBV6-1, with D unresolved. Germline lookup yields CDR1 MNHNS and CDR2 SASEGT. Trimming cost V 4 bases and J 8 bases, with 18 bases left between them. The CDR3 runs to 15 residues. As DNA, the CDR3 is TGTGCCAGCAGTGCCCCTATCGGCGGCCAGGACATTCAGTACTTC. Its translation is CASSAPIGGQDIQYF.